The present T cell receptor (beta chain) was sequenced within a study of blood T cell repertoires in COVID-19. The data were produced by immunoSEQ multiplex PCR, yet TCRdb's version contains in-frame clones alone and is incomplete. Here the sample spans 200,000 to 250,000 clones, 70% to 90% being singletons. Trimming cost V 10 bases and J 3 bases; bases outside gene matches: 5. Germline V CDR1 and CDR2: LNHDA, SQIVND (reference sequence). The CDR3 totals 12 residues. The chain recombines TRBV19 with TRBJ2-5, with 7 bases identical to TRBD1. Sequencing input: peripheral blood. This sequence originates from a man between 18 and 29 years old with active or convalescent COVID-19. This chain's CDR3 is CATMGTEETQYF. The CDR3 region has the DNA TGTGCCACAATGGGGACAGAAGAGACCCAGTACTTC.